This TCR beta chain derives from a study of blood T cell repertoires in COVID-19. Germline assignment: CDR1 SEHNR and CDR2 FQNEAQ (reference sequence). The CDR3 sequence is 14 residues long. Trimming cost V 5 bases and J 1 base; bases outside gene matches: 4. Sequencing was performed with immunoSEQ multiplex PCR; in TCRdb, only in-frame clones are kept and a portion is missing. The sample yields around 220,000 clones, roughly 87% seen once. Sequenced input: PBMCs or T cells enriched from blood (not recorded which). The receptor comes from a woman younger than 45 with acute COVID-19. The chain is built from TRBV7-9 and TRBJ1-1, with 7 positions matching TRBD1. CDR3 sequence reads: CASSPDRTNTEAFF. DNA of the CDR3: TGTGCCAGCAGCCCGGACAGGACGAACACTGAAGCTTTCTTT.